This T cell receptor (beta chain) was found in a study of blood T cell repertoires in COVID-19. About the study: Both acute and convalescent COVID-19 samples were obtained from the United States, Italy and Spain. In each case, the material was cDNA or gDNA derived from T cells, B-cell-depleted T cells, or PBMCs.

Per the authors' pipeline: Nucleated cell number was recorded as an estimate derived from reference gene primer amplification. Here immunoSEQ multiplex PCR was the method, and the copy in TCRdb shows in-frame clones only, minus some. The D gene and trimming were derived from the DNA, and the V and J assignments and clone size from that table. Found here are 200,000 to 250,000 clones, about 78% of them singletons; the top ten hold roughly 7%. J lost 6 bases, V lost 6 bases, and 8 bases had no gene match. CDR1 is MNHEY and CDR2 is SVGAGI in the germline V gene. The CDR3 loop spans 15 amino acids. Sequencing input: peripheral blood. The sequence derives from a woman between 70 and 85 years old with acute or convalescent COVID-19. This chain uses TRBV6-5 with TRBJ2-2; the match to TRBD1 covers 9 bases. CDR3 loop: CASRGTGRGAGELFF. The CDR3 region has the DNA TGTGCCAGCAGGGGGACAGGGAGAGGAGCCGGGGAGCTGTTTTTT.